This T cell receptor (beta chain) was documented in a study of shared clonotypes between healthy human individuals. A word on this clone: Different DNA sequences within this sample yield the same CDR3.

In germline, CDR1 is SGHNT, CDR2 YYREEE (reference sequence). The length of the CDR3 is 14 residues. Deletions cut 4 bases from V and 1 base from J, with 11 bases between. Genomic DNA of every subset was divided equally among multiple immunoSEQ plates. Libraries were prepared by immunoSEQ multiplex PCR; TCRdb keeps only in-frame clonotypes and omits some of them. The table lists more than 1 million clones, about 84% of them singletons, with approximately 0.56% in the top ten. V is TRBV5-4 and J is TRBJ2-5, with a weak D call TRBD1 (6 bases). Sequenced input: memory CD4+ T cells from PBMCs. The subset was: CD45RA-negative fraction. The clonotype comes from a young man in good health. Some clones in this sample may be carry-over from other donors' samples. The CDR3 spells CASSPGQTQETQYF. CDR3 DNA: TGTGCCAGCAGCCCCGGACAGACCCAAGAGACCCAGTACTTC.